This T cell receptor beta chain was observed in a study of T cell responses to AZD1222 COVID-19 vaccine. General study findings and limits: Repertoire sampling happened only post peak T cell response. Following two doses of AZD1222, Spike-specific TCR breadth and depth rose.

Per germline, CDR1 SGDLS and CDR2 YYNGEE. The ends were cut back, 0 bases at V and 7 bases at J, with 7 bases in the middle. This CDR3 has 12 residues. The protocol was immunoSEQ multiplex PCR, while the TCRdb copy is restricted to in-frame clones and leaves out a portion. Here the sample spans some 31,000 clones, 78% being singletons. As regards this clone: What it recognizes is unknown.

This TCR came from an adult who received the AZD1222 COVID-19 vaccine. Source: peripheral blood, taken 28 days after the second AZD1222 dose. The gene calls are TRBV9 and TRBJ1-1; D is unresolved. The CDR3 is CASSVDSGEAFF. In DNA, the CDR3 is TGTGCCAGCAGCGTAGATTCGGGTGAAGCTTTCTTT.